The 28 T cell receptor beta chains reported below all come from one sample, sequenced in a study of beta chain features in type 1 diabetes. Sequencing targeted expressed TCRB transcripts, as all isolated RNA had been reverse transcribed. Sequenced by immunoSEQ multiplex PCR; TCRdb stores in-frame clones only, minus some. The data hold approximately 57,000 clones, with approximately 52% observed a single time. Which antigens these TCRs recognize remains unknown. General study results and limits: Shortening of TCRB CDR3s, moderate but significant, appeared in all four CD4+ subsets of Type 1 diabetes patients.

Sample: Tregs from blood. These receptor sequences come from a woman in her forties with type 1 diabetes.

The rearrangement links TRBV5-1 to TRBJ2-2; 8 bases are a match to TRBD2. The CDR3 runs to 16 residues. V lost 4 bases, J lost 4 bases, and 9 bases stayed unmatched. CDR1 and CDR2 (germline): SGHRS, YFSETQ. The CDR3 DNA follows: TGCGCCAGCAGCCGCCTGGGGACTAGTACCACCGGGGAGCTGTTTTTT. This encodes CASSRLGTSTTGELFF.

The rearrangement links TRBV27 to TRBJ1-2; 9 positions agree with TRBD1. The CDR3 extends over 20 amino acids. Germline lookup yields CDR1 MNHEY and CDR2 SMNVEV (reference sequence). Trimming cost V 3 bases and J 7 bases; bases outside gene matches: 24. The CDR3 DNA sequence: TGTGCCAGCAGTTTGGTTCTCGAATCCGGGACAGGGCCCCATAGGGGTGGCTACACCTTC. This translates into CASSLVLESGTGPHRGGYTF.

The rearrangement links TRBV10-3 to TRBJ2-1; 10 bases agree with TRBD1. This CDR3 contains 16 residues. Germline V gives CDR1 ENHRY, CDR2 SYGVKD. V trimming: 4 bases; J trimming: 7 bases; junction bases outside the gene matches: 10. In DNA form, the CDR3 reads TGTGCCATCAGTGGGGGGGACAGGGGCCTGGGTAATGAGCAGTTCTTC. Its translation is CAISGGDRGLGNEQFF.

The chain carries TRBV9 and TRBJ1-2; TRBD1 aligns across 7 bases. Germline V gives CDR1 SGDLS, CDR2 YYNGEE. With 2 bases clipped from V and 3 bases from J, the junction kept 4 bases outside the gene matches. The CDR3 contains 14 residues. In DNA, the CDR3 is TGTGCCAGCAGCGTTGGCGGGACAGACTATGGCTACACCTTC. This translates into CASSVGGTDYGYTF.

This clone was picked up a small number of times. CDR3 protein: CASSLAGGETSPLHF. The CDR3 DNA reads as TGTGCCAGCAGCTTAGCTGGGGGCGAGACTTCACCCCTCCACTTT. The chain uses TRBV7-2 and TRBJ1-6, with D perhaps TRBD1 (6 bases). Germline assignment: CDR1 SGHTA and CDR2 FQGNSA. V was pared by 0 bases and J by 9 bases, with 12 bases between. The CDR3 is made up of 15 amino acids.

V usage is TRBV27 and J usage is TRBJ2-1; a possible D gene is TRBD1 (6 bases). Germline-derived CDR1 and CDR2 are MNHEY and SMNVEV (reference sequence). CDR3 size: 14 residues. Trimming shortened V by 2 bases and J by 5 bases, and 10 bases separated the two germline ends. CDR3 residues: CASSLTGPDNEQFF. For the CDR3, the DNA is TGTGCCAGCAGTTTAACAGGGCCCGACAATGAGCAGTTCTTC.

In this sample, this clone turned up a few times. This chain joins TRBV7-9 and TRBJ2-5; 10 positions agree with TRBD1. CDR3 length: 15 residues. The V gene's germline CDR1 is SEHNR and CDR2 FQNEAQ (reference sequence). J was trimmed by 4 bases and V by 7 bases; bases with no gene match: 9. The CDR3 DNA reads as TGTGCCAGCACCCTGACGGGGACAGGGGCAGAGACCCAGTACTTC. Translation: CASTLTGTGAETQYF. Combining the CDR3 with reference TRBV7-9 and TRBJ2-5 gives the whole variable domain DTGVSQNPRHKITKRGQNVTFRCDPISEHNRLYWYRQTLGQGPEFLTYFQNEAQLEKSRLLSDRFSAERPKGSFSTLEIQRTEQGDSAMYLCASTLTGTGAETQYFGPGTRLLVL.

The rearrangement uses TRBV7-9 and TRBJ1-1; possible D gene TRBD1, 5 bases. Per germline, CDR1 SEHNR and CDR2 FQNEAQ (reference sequence). This CDR3 is built from 19 residues. V was trimmed by 5 bases and J by 0 bases, leaving 25 bases between them. Written as DNA, the CDR3 is TGTGCCAGCAGCGCGGGACTTCAGGCCCTTTCTTGGATGAACACTGAAGCTTTCTTT. This gives the protein CASSAGLQALSWMNTEAFF. Looking up the rest from reference TRBV7-9 and TRBJ1-1 gives the full variable domain: DTGVSQNPRHKITKRGQNVTFRCDPISEHNRLYWYRQTLGQGPEFLTYFQNEAQLEKSRLLSDRFSAERPKGSFSTLEIQRTEQGDSAMYLCASSAGLQALSWMNTEAFFGQGTRLTVV.

This clone was found once. An end of the junction does not agree with germline; a read error may underlie this. CDR3 nucleotides: TGTGCCAGCAGCCGCGGACTCCCTCCCAGGAATGGGCAGTTCTTC. Protein sequence: CASSRGLPPRNGQFF. This chain uses TRBV7-2 with TRBJ2-1, with TRBD2 as a possible D gene (5 bases). Per the germline V gene, CDR1 is SGHTA and CDR2 is FQGNSA. The CDR3 is 15 residues long. Supplemented by reference TRBV7-2 and TRBJ2-1, the full variable domain reads GAGVSQSPSNKVTEKGKDVELRCDPISGHTALYWYRQSLGQGLEFLIYFQGNSAPDKSGLPSDRFSAERTGGSVSTLTIQRTQQEDSAVYLCASSRGLPPRNGQFFGPGTRLTVL.

CDR3 amino acids: CATSRDPSGSYNEQFF. The CDR3, as DNA: TGTGCCACCAGCAGAGATCCCAGCGGATCCTACAATGAGCAGTTCTTC. V gene TRBV15 combines with J gene TRBJ2-1, with D possibly TRBD2 on 5 matching bases. Trimming took 0 bases from V and 1 from J, leaving 10 bases between them. Germline-derived CDR1 and CDR2 are LNHNV and YYDKDF (reference sequence). The CDR3 contains 16 residues.

CDR3 protein: CASSPESRTGEQYF. The CDR3 bases are TGTGCCAGCTCACCAGAGAGTCGAACCGGCGAGCAGTACTTC. The J gene is TRBJ2-7, the V gene TRBV18; D unclear. V lost 2 bases to trimming and J lost 6 bases, with 14 bases between them. CDR1 and CDR2 from the germline V gene are KGHSH and LQKENI. This CDR3 comprises 14 residues.

CDR3 sequence reads: CASSERDTQYF. CDR3 coding DNA: TGTGCCAGCAGCGAGCGGGATACGCAGTATTTT. The chain recombines TRBV6-1 with TRBJ2-3; maybe TRBD2 (5 bases). The V end was cut by 6 bases, the J end by 6 bases, with 7 bases between. CDR1 is MNHNS, CDR2 SASEGT, per germline. The CDR3 is made up of 11 amino acids.

This clone was observed a few times. V gene TRBV2 combines with J gene TRBJ1-2; maybe TRBD1 (5 bases). The CDR3 loop spans 14 amino acids. V was trimmed by 1 base and J by 6 bases, leaving 12 bases between them. Germline CDR1 and CDR2: SNHLY and FYNNEI. DNA of the CDR3: TGTGCCAGCAGTGAAGTGGAGGGGAGGGATGGCTACACCTTC. It yields the protein CASSEVEGRDGYTF.

The rearrangement links TRBV27 to TRBJ2-7; the match to TRBD2 covers 7 bases. Germline V gene sequence: CDR1 MNHEY, CDR2 SMNVEV (reference sequence). The CDR3 is 16 residues long. V dropped 6 bases and J dropped 0; count of bases not matched to a gene: 11. The DNA for the CDR3 is TGTGCCAGCAGGAGCGCGTCGGCGGGAGACTCCTACGAGCAGTACTTC. Translated, it gives CASRSASAGDSYEQYF.

The chain carries TRBV7-2 and TRBJ2-3; TRBD2 matches at 8 bases. The length of the CDR3 is 17 residues. Germline trimming cut 5 bases from V and 0 bases from J; bases unmatched to any gene: 10. Germline V CDR1 and CDR2: SGHTA, FQGNSA. The CDR3 loop reads CASSPRLATASTDTQYF. DNA of the CDR3: TGTGCCAGCAGCCCCCGACTAGCGACCGCTAGCACAGATACGCAGTATTTT.

In nucleotides, the CDR3 is TGTGCCAGCAGCCGAGCCAGGGGTTGGGCTGAAGCTTTCTTT. As protein: CASSRARGWAEAFF. This sequence joins TRBV7-9 and TRBJ1-1, with D possibly TRBD1 on 6 matching bases. V lost 5 bases to trimming and J lost 6 bases, with 16 bases between them. The CDR3 has 14 residues. From germline, CDR1 is SEHNR and CDR2 FQNEAQ (reference sequence).

The chain carries TRBV11-2 and TRBJ2-3; 13 nucleotides match TRBD2. CDR1 and CDR2 (germline): SGHAT, FQNNGV. Trimming cost V 0 bases and J 9 bases; bases outside gene matches: 6. This CDR3 region has 16 residues. DNA of the CDR3: TGTGCCAGCAGCTTAGAGACTAGCGGGAGGACGCCGACGCAGTATTTT. This translates into CASSLETSGRTPTQYF.

The CDR3 DNA is TGTGCCAGCAGTGAGGACAGGAGCAAACTCCGTGGGGCCAACGTCCTGACTTTC. Its protein is CASSEDRSKLRGANVLTF. V and J are TRBV2 and TRBJ2-6; 7 bases map to TRBD1. Germline CDR1 and CDR2: SNHLY and FYNNEI. The J segment lost 3 bases and the V segment lost 3 bases, leaving 11 bases of the junction unmatched. The CDR3 has 18 amino acids.

The rearrangement links TRBV7-8 to TRBJ2-1, with D unresolved. The CDR3 has 15 residues. Per the germline V gene, CDR1 is SGHVS and CDR2 is FQNEAQ. The V end lost 1 base, the J end lost 0 bases, and 7 bases lay between the germline ends. CDR3 sequence reads: CASSLDRNSYNEQFF. CDR3 nucleotides: TGTGCCAGCAGCTTAGACAGAAACTCCTACAATGAGCAGTTCTTC.

The chain uses TRBV2 and TRBJ2-1; D may be TRBD2 (5 bases). CDR1 and CDR2 (germline): SNHLY, FYNNEI. This CDR3 is 15 amino acids long. Trimming took 6 bases from V and 1 from J, leaving 13 bases between them. CDR3 region: CASRVDTGSYNEQFF. The CDR3, as DNA: TGTGCCAGCAGGGTCGACACGGGATCCTACAATGAGCAGTTCTTC.

This clone was detected only a few times. The V call is TRBV5-4, the J call TRBJ2-2; 9 bases match TRBD2. CDR3 length: 15 residues. The ends lost 2 bases at V and 4 bases at J; junction bases unmatched: 3. In germline, CDR1 is SGHNT, CDR2 YYREEE (reference sequence). The CDR3 region is CASSFGGRGTGELFF. The CDR3 DNA reads as TGTGCCAGCAGCTTCGGCGGGAGGGGCACCGGGGAGCTGTTTTTT.

V gene TRBV6-1 combines with J gene TRBJ2-1; TRBD2 might be the D (6 bases). Germline V gives CDR1 MNHNS, CDR2 SASEGT. The CDR3 is 14 amino acids. Trimming removed 1 base at V and 6 bases at J, with 10 bases between. For the CDR3, the DNA is TGTGCCAGCAGTGAAGGTTGGGGGGTCAATGAGCAGTTCTTC. This gives the protein CASSEGWGVNEQFF.

The rearrangement links TRBV29-1 to TRBJ2-7; 7 bases agree with TRBD2. CDR3 length: 14 amino acids. The V and J ends lost 5 bases and 2 bases, in that order; junction bases with no gene match: 9. Germline CDR1 is SQVTM and CDR2 is ANQGSEA. The CDR3 here is CSVKSRGETYEQYF. The CDR3 DNA sequence: TGCAGCGTTAAAAGTCGGGGGGAGACCTACGAGCAGTACTTC.

CDR3 DNA sequence: TGTGCCAGCAGCTCCCACAGGGAACAGCAGCCCCAGCATTTT. Encoded protein: CASSSHREQQPQHF. The gene calls are TRBV7-2 and TRBJ1-5, with a possible D match to TRBD1 (6 bases). From germline, CDR1 is SGHTA and CDR2 FQGNSA. This CDR3 is 14 amino acids long. The V and J ends lost 4 bases and 7 bases respectively, with 14 bases between them.

Worth noting for this clone: A read error may account for a junction end that differs from germline. The V and J genes are TRBV6-5 and TRBJ1-6; no definite D call. Per the germline V gene, CDR1 is MNHEY and CDR2 is SVGAGI. The CDR3 runs 13 residues. CDR3 nucleotide sequence: TGTGCCAGCAGTTACTCACGAGATTCTCCCCTCCACTTT. The encoded protein is CASSYSRDSPLHF.

The chain uses TRBV5-1 and TRBJ2-1; possible D gene TRBD1, 5 bases. The length of the CDR3 is 15 residues. Germline values: CDR1 SGHRS, CDR2 YFSETQ. Trimming took 5 bases from V and 0 from J, leaving 12 bases between them. CDR3 amino acids: CASRTGLSSYNEQFF. For the CDR3, the DNA is TGCGCCAGCAGAACAGGCCTAAGCTCCTACAATGAGCAGTTCTTC.

This chain connects TRBV11-2 to TRBJ2-5; perhaps TRBD1 as D (6 bases). This CDR3 has 14 residues. V was shortened by 5 bases and J by 9 bases, with 19 bases between the two germline ends. Germline values: CDR1 SGHAT, CDR2 FQNNGV. CDR3 amino acids: CASSPRDKHGAQYF. The CDR3 coding sequence is TGTGCCAGCAGCCCCCGGGACAAACACGGGGCCCAGTACTTC.

The chain combines TRBV5-4 with TRBJ1-1, with TRBD1 matching 11 bases. Looked up from germline, CDR1 is SGHNT and CDR2 is YYREEE (reference sequence). The trim removed 5 bases at V and 1 base at J, leaving 4 bases unmatched. The CDR3 sequence is 15 residues long. CDR3 amino acids: CASSRGQGGNTEAFF. In DNA, the CDR3 is TGTGCCAGCAGTAGGGGACAGGGGGGGAACACTGAAGCTTTCTTT.